These 15 T cell receptor beta chains originate from one sample sequenced in a study of tumor-infiltrating lymphocytes in primary liver carcinoma. Investigators took RNA and DNA out together from 20-30 mg of unsorted bulk tissue. A constant-region primer served to make TCR beta cDNA from roughly 460 ng total RNA. Amplification in three nested multiplex PCR rounds with slightly modified ARM-PCR gave rise to TCR beta libraries. With TRBV1-TRBV30 forward primers and a C-beta reverse primer, the first two PCR rounds were run for roughly 9 cycles each. MiXCR, applied by TCRdb to the multiplex PCR reads, yields one record per CDR3 protein. The profile covers some 180,000 distinct CDR3 sequences, with just under 85% appearing a single time and 15% to 20% taken by the ten largest. The material sequenced was tumor tissue from primary liver carcinoma. The receptor source for this set is a man in his forties or fifties with primary liver carcinoma and hepatitis B virus infection.

With respect to this clonotype: This could be a read error, since a much larger clone is one nucleotide away. The J gene is TRBJ2-7, the V gene TRBV28; D call uncertain. This CDR3 is built from 17 residues. The germline CDR1 and CDR2 sequences are MDHEN and SYDVKM. The V end was cut by 6 bases, the J end by 7 bases, with 28 bases between. CDR3 sequence: CASRTSGAGEALGEQYF. CDR3 in DNA: TGTGCCAGCAGGACATCCGGTGCAGGAGAGGCTCTTGGGGAGCAGTACTTC.

This clonotype showed up many times. This rearrangement joins TRBV5-6 to TRBJ2-1, with 14 bases aligning to TRBD2. Germline V gene data show CDR1 as SGHDT and CDR2 as YYEEEE. The CDR3 runs to 18 residues. Trimming at V came to 4 bases and at J to 0 bases, leaving 6 bases not matched to a gene. The CDR3 reads CASSRTSGRPNSYNEQFF. The CDR3 DNA is TGTGCCAGCAGCCGGACTAGCGGGAGGCCAAACTCCTACAATGAGCAGTTCTTC. The full variable domain, completed using reference TRBV5-6 and TRBJ2-1, is DAGVTQSPTHLIKTRGQQVTLRCSPKSGHDTVSWYQQALGQGPQFIFQYYEEEERQRGNFPDRFSGHQFPNYSSELNVNALLLGDSALYLCASSRTSGRPNSYNEQFFGPGTRLTVL.

Details on this clonotype: Since no conserved phenylalanine or tryptophan closes the CDR3, a read error is the likely cause. This chain uses TRBV29-1 with TRBJ2-7; 9 bases align to TRBD1. Germline values: CDR1 SQVTM, CDR2 ANQGSEA. The CDR3 is 15 residues long. V shed 6 bases, J shed 2 bases, and the junction held 11 bases outside the gene matches. CDR3 in amino acids: CSVRRGDRETYEQYY. Written as DNA, the CDR3 is TGCAGCGTCCGGAGGGGGGACAGGGAAACCTACGAGCAGTACTAC.

Details on this clonotype: Lacking the conserved final phenylalanine or tryptophan, this CDR3 likely reflects a read error. The chain uses TRBV6-2 or TRBV6-3 and TRBJ2-4, with 8 nucleotides matching TRBD2. V trimming: 5 bases; J trimming: 8 bases; junction bases outside the gene matches: 8. The CDR3 has 14 amino acids. From germline, CDR1 is MNHEY and CDR2 SVGEGT. The CDR3 coding sequence is TGTGCCAGCAGTCGCCGGGGGGGCGAAGACATTCAGTACTCC. Amino acids: CASSRRGGEDIQYS.

Comments on this clonotype: The junction departs from the called germline gene at one end, perhaps through a read error. The genes are TRBV6-2 or TRBV6-3 and TRBJ2-1, with no clear D. CDR1 MNHEY and CDR2 SVGEGT come from the germline V gene. This CDR3 region has 15 residues. CDR3 protein: CVSSLLDKGYNEQFF. The CDR3 DNA reads as TGTGTCAGCAGCTTACTCGACAAGGGCTACAATGAGCAGTTCTTC.

The chain joins TRBV20-1 to TRBJ2-1; D is unresolved. This CDR3 spans 11 amino acids. Between the trimmed V and J ends, which lost 1 base and 11 bases, there was a span of 9 bases. Germline lookup yields CDR1 DFQATT and CDR2 SNEGSKA (reference sequence). CDR3 nucleotides: TGCAGTGCTAGAGGTGGCTCACAGCAGTTCTTC. This encodes CSARGGSQQFF.

For this clonotype: The junction does not match germline at one end; this may be a read error. CDR3 amino acids: CVSSSLSQPRHF. CDR3 sequence (DNA): TGTGTCAGCAGTTCTTTGAGTCAGCCCCGGCATTTT. The chain carries TRBV6-6 and TRBJ1-5; no reliable D call. The CDR3 runs 12 residues. From germline, CDR1 is MNHNY and CDR2 SVGAGI (reference sequence).

With regard to this clonotype: The CDR3 does not close with the conserved phenylalanine or tryptophan, likely indicating a read error. The V gene is TRBV7-8, the J gene TRBJ2-7; TRBD2 aligns across 8 bases. CDR1 and CDR2 (germline): SGHVS, FQNEAQ. V lost 5 bases and J lost 8; bases outside the gene matches: 14. CDR3 length equals 15 residues. In DNA, the CDR3 is TGTGCCAGCAGCGTAACTAGCGGAGCTAGGTCCAAGCAGTACTTG. Translated: CASSVTSGARSKQYL.

A remark on this clonotype: An end of the junction differs from the germline gene, which may be a read error. The chain combines TRBV4-3 with TRBJ2-1; D not certain. The CDR3 is 16 residues long. CDR1 LGHNA and CDR2 YSLEER come from the germline V gene. The CDR3 nucleotides are TGTGCCAGCAGCCAATATAGGAGCGAGTTTCACAATGAGCAGTTCTTC. It codes for CASSQYRSEFHNEQFF.

On this clonotype: A read error is likely, as this CDR3 ends without the conserved phenylalanine or tryptophan. The chain links TRBV19 to TRBJ2-1, with a weak D call TRBD2 (6 bases). Germline lookup yields CDR1 LNHDA and CDR2 SQIVND (reference sequence). The CDR3 length is 14 residues. The germline V and J ends were trimmed by 3 bases and 6 bases, with 12 bases remaining between them. The CDR3 reads CASSIWGGTNEQFL. The CDR3 bases are TGTGCCAGTAGTATCTGGGGCGGGACCAATGAGCAGTTCTTG.

In regard to this clonotype: At one boundary the junction diverges from the germline segment, which might be a read error. The rearrangement uses TRBV10-2 and TRBJ2-2; TRBD1 or TRBD2 may be the D gene (5 bases each). The CDR3 sequence is 13 residues long. Germline CDR1 is WSHSY and CDR2 is SAAADI. The CDR3 loop reads CASRSLGTGELLF. The CDR3 coding sequence is TGCGCCAGCAGGTCCTTAGGGACCGGGGAGCTGCTTTTT.

With regard to this clonotype: At one end, the junction sequence differs from germline, possibly due to a read error. The J gene is TRBJ2-3, the V gene TRBV29-1, with 10 bases fitting TRBD2. Germline V gene lookup returns CDR1 SQVTM and CDR2 ANQGSEA. The CDR3 loop spans 13 amino acids. CDR3 region: CSAKRGGTDMQYF. Written as DNA, the CDR3 is TGCAGCGCCAAGCGGGGGGGCACAGATATGCAGTATTTT.

A note on this clonotype: Sequence at one end of the junction differs from germline and may be a read error. This chain joins TRBV6-1 and TRBJ1-1; D is undetermined. This CDR3 comprises 14 residues. Germline lookup yields CDR1 MNHNS and CDR2 SASEGT. This CDR3 is CASSEASRRTEASF. CDR3 coding DNA: TGTGCCAGCAGTGAAGCCTCGAGGCGCACTGAAGCTTCCTTT.

This clonotype was observed a handful of times. J is TRBJ2-1 and V is TRBV18; D is possibly TRBD2 (6 bases). The germline V and J ends were trimmed by 3 bases and 8 bases, with 14 bases remaining between them. The CDR3 totals 14 residues. Germline CDR1 reads KGHSH; CDR2 reads LQKENI. CDR3 region: CASSPLGGMDEQFF. The CDR3 DNA sequence: TGTGCCAGCTCACCCCTAGGAGGGATGGATGAGCAGTTCTTC.

About this clonotype: A read error may account for a junction end that differs from germline. The chain links TRBV6-5 to TRBJ2-3, with 12 bases aligning to TRBD2. Germline-derived CDR1 and CDR2 are MNHEY and SVGAGI. The CDR3 extends over 15 amino acids. The CDR3, as DNA: TGTATCAGCAACCCAGGACTAGCGGGAACAGATAGGCAGTATTTT. This codes for CISNPGLAGTDRQYF.